This TCR beta chain was recovered during a study of blood T cell repertoires in COVID-19. Looking at the study overall: The United States, Italy and Spain were the sources of the acute and convalescent COVID-19 samples. T cells, B-cell-depleted T cells, or PBMCs supplied cDNA or gDNA.

Original processing methods: Counts of nucleated cells, estimated from reference gene primer amplification, were obtained. The assay was immunoSEQ multiplex PCR, and TCRdb's table has in-frame clones only and misses some. The V and J calls and clone size were taken over from that table, and D and trimming were inferred from the DNA. The table has around 300,000 clones, under 90% seen once. Trimming took off 6 bases at V and 2 bases at J, with 10 bases between the two ends. The CDR3 spans 13 residues. Germline V gene sequence: CDR1 SNHLY, CDR2 FYNNEI. The chain is built from TRBV2 and TRBJ1-2; D perhaps matches TRBD1 (5 bases). The sequence was collected from a woman younger than 45 with COVID-19, enrolled during active disease. Material: peripheral blood. The CDR3 DNA is TGTGCCAGCAGCCATGACAGCAACTATGGCTACACCTTC. It codes for CASSHDSNYGYTF.